What follows are 9 T cell receptor beta chains derived from one specimen sequenced in a study of OX40 agonist ivuxolimab in advanced cancers. Here immunoSEQ multiplex PCR was the method, and the copy in TCRdb shows in-frame clones only, minus some. The sample has 20,000 to 25,000 clones; less than 90% are singletons. Material: CD4+ or CD8+ T cells sorted from blood, obtained in a trial of the OX40 agonist ivuxolimab. These receptors came from an adult with an advanced solid tumor such as melanoma, head and neck, liver or kidney cancer.

The V call is TRBV19, the J call TRBJ1-5; D is undetermined. Germline CDR1 LNHDA, CDR2 SQIVND (reference sequence). The CDR3 has 14 amino acids. Trimming removed 6 bases from V and 0 bases from J, with 9 bases in between. The CDR3 DNA reads as TGTGCCAGTAGAGACGGATATAGCAATCAGCCCCAGCATTTT. The encoded protein is CASRDGYSNQPQHF.

In its sample, this clone was seen a few times. The rearrangement joins TRBV7-8 to TRBJ2-7; a possible D gene is TRBD1 (5 bases). Germline V gene data show CDR1 as SGHVS and CDR2 as FQNEAQ. The CDR3 spans 14 residues. V dropped 1 base and J dropped 5 bases, with 12 bases sitting between them. In DNA, the CDR3 is TGTGCCAGCAGCTTAGTCAGGGCAGCAAACGAGCAGTACTTC. It translates to CASSLVRAANEQYF.

V usage is TRBV7-9 and J usage is TRBJ1-5; the D is unclear. The germline V and J ends were trimmed by 5 bases and 1 base, with 6 bases remaining between them. This CDR3 has 13 amino acids. CDR1 and CDR2 from the germline V gene are SEHNR and FQNEAQ (reference sequence). The chain's CDR3 is CASSPGSNQPQHF. The DNA of the CDR3 is TGTGCCAGCAGCCCCGGAAGCAATCAGCCCCAGCATTTT. Looking up the rest from reference TRBV7-9 and TRBJ1-5 gives the full variable domain: DTGVSQNPRHKITKRGQNVTFRCDPISEHNRLYWYRQTLGQGPEFLTYFQNEAQLEKSRLLSDRFSAERPKGSFSTLEIQRTEQGDSAMYLCASSPGSNQPQHFGDGTRLSIL.

The CDR3 sequence: CASSSRGLSTDTQYF. CDR3 in DNA: TGTGCCAGCAGCAGTCGGGGGCTAAGCACAGATACGCAGTATTTT. The rearrangement uses TRBV6-5 and TRBJ2-3; the D call may be TRBD1 or TRBD2 (6 bases each). There are 15 residues in the CDR3. The germline V and J ends were trimmed by 6 bases and 0 bases, with 13 bases remaining between them. CDR1 and CDR2 from the germline V gene are MNHEY and SVGAGI.

This clone appeared a few times. This sequence joins TRBV15 and TRBJ2-7; unclear D gene. The CDR3 extends over 13 amino acids. Trimming took off 0 bases at V and 6 bases at J, with 9 bases between the two ends. CDR1 is LNHNV and CDR2 is YYDKDF in the germline V gene (reference sequence). CDR3 coding DNA: TGTGCCACCAGCAGAGATAAGGGTCTCGAGCAGTACTTC. Translated: CATSRDKGLEQYF.

Points on this clone: Compared with germline, one end of the junction differs, possibly owing to a read error. CDR3 protein: CASSAVAGGLTRELFF. DNA of the CDR3: TGTGCCAGCAGTGCCGTGGCGGGAGGCCTCACCAGGGAGCTGTTTTTT. V and J are TRBV25-1 and TRBJ2-2, with TRBD2 matching 8 bases. This CDR3 is 16 amino acids long. Germline values: CDR1 MGHDK, CDR2 SYGVNS.

CDR3 sequence reads: CASSGDRGRGETQYF. CDR3 sequence (DNA): TGTGCCAGCAGTGGTGACAGGGGGCGCGGAGAGACCCAGTACTTC. The genes are TRBV2 and TRBJ2-5, with 10 bases lining up with TRBD1. J was trimmed by 4 bases and V by 4 bases; bases with no gene match: 6. This CDR3 has 15 residues. Germline lookup yields CDR1 SNHLY and CDR2 FYNNEI.

The chain has TRBV7-8 and TRBJ2-1; TRBD2 agrees at 7 bases. In germline, CDR1 is SGHVS, CDR2 FQNEAQ. The length of the CDR3 is 15 residues. V lost 5 bases, J lost 2 bases, and 6 bases stayed unmatched. CDR3 protein: CASSPGTTTYNEQFF. The DNA for the CDR3 is TGTGCCAGCAGCCCAGGGACTACAACCTACAATGAGCAGTTCTTC.

Written as DNA, the CDR3 is TGTGCCAGCAGATCGGGCCTCCACTATGGCTACACCTTC. Translation gives CASRSGLHYGYTF. The J gene is TRBJ1-2, the V gene TRBV6-5; D not certain. V gave up 6 bases and J gave up 3 bases, with 11 bases separating them. From germline, CDR1 is MNHEY and CDR2 SVGAGI. The CDR3 has 13 amino acids.